The T cell receptor beta chain described here comes from a study of OX40 agonist ivuxolimab in advanced cancers. Study-level information: Patients received ivuxolimab, an agonistic anti-OX40 (CD134) antibody.

Germline V gene data show CDR1 as GTSNPN and CDR2 as SVGIG (reference sequence). The CDR3 spans 15 residues. With 0 bases clipped from V and 8 bases from J, the junction kept 6 bases outside the gene matches. Produced via immunoSEQ multiplex PCR; TCRdb's table is partial and in-frame only. The sample has around 84,000 clones, around nine tenths seen once; the top ten hold roughly 0.18%. Study-wide results and limits: CD4+ and CD8+ blood T cells expanded clonally by week 6 at 0.1 to 3.0 mg/kg. Relative to CD4+ cells, CD8+ T cells on average had more expanded clones.

As to this clone: Antigen specificity is unknown.

The specimen was CD4+ or CD8+ T cells sorted from blood, collected in a trial of the OX40 agonist ivuxolimab. V and J are TRBV30 and TRBJ2-1; 11 nucleotides line up with TRBD2. This receptor was taken from an adult with an advanced solid tumor such as melanoma, head and neck, liver or kidney cancer. CDR3 DNA: TGTGCCTGGAGTGTCGGTAGCGGGAGGGGGGATGAGCAGTTCTTC. Translated, it gives CAWSVGSGRGDEQFF.